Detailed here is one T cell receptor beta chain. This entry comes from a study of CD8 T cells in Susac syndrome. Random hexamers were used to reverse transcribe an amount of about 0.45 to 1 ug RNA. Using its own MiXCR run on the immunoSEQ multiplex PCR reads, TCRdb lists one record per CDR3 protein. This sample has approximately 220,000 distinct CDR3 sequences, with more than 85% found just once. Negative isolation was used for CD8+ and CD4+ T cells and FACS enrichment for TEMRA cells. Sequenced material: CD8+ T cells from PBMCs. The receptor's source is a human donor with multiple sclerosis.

The CDR3: CASSYSSGKTQYF. Written as DNA, the CDR3 is TGTGCCAGCAGTTACTCGTCTGGGAAGACCCAGTACTTC. The V and J genes are TRBV6-2 or TRBV6-3 and TRBJ2-5; D gene uncertain. The germline V and J ends were trimmed by 0 bases and 6 bases, with 8 bases remaining between them. Germline-derived CDR1 and CDR2 are MNHEY and SVGEGT. The CDR3 covers 13 residues.